These T cell receptor beta chains were read from a single sample in a study of blood T cells in healthy people across ages. TCRdb re-derived calls from the 5' RACE reads in MiXCR, one entry per CDR3 protein. The profile shows around 1,700,000 distinct CDR3 sequences, under 30% of them singletons. The sequencing sample was made of blood. These receptors originate from a woman in her twenties or thirties in good health. Both conserved end residues are part of each CDR3. The order of the fields is J gene, V gene, D gene, clone size, CDR3 DNA, CDR3 protein. The D gene is left open where the match is weak. Rows give clone size only sometimes, using once, few, many, or a class for an expanded clone.

TRBJ2-5 | TRBV6-6 | - | few | TGTGCCAGCATCCCAGGGGGGGACGAAGAGACCCAGTACTTC | CASIPGGDEETQYF
TRBJ2-5 | TRBV7-2 | - | - | TGTGCCAGCAGCCCTGGACTGGGCCGAGTGGCCGAGACCCAGTACTTC | CASSPGLGRVAETQYF
TRBJ1-5 | TRBV6-5 | - | - | TGTGCCAGTAGCCCAAGTCGGCGGGACAATCAGCCCCAGCATTTT | CASSPSRRDNQPQHF
TRBJ2-7 | TRBV4-2 | TRBD2 | many | TGTGCCAGCAGCCAAGATGGTGGTAGCGGGGGGGCCGAGCAGTACTTC | CASSQDGGSGGAEQYF
TRBJ1-5 | TRBV6-5 | - | - | TGTGCCAGCAGTTATGACAGTTACAATCAGCCCCAGCATTTT | CASSYDSYNQPQHF
TRBJ1-5 | TRBV2 | - | - | TGTGCCAGCAGTGAAAGAGTAGTGGGCAGGGGTAGCAATCAGCCCCAGCATTTT | CASSERVVGRGSNQPQHF
TRBJ2-5 | TRBV5-1 | - | few | TGCGCCAGCAGCTTGGGTGCGGCCACTGCCCAAGAGACCCAGTACTTC | CASSLGAATAQETQYF
TRBJ2-7 | TRBV6-6 | - | - | TGTGCCAGCAGTTACTCGTTCGGGGAATTCTCCTACAATGAGCAGTACTTC | CASSYSFGEFSYNEQYF
TRBJ2-7 | TRBV7-2 | - | - | TGTGCCAGCAGCCGCAACAGGGTAAACCACGAGCAGTACTTC | CASSRNRVNHEQYF
TRBJ2-5 | TRBV5-5 | - | - | TGTGCCAGCAGCCTGTTCGACGGGGTCGAGACCCAGTACTTC | CASSLFDGVETQYF
TRBJ1-4 | TRBV7-9 | - | once | TGTGCCAGCAGCTTGGATTGGGGGTTGGAAAAACTGTTTTTT | CASSLDWGLEKLFF
TRBJ1-5 | TRBV7-8 | - | - | TGTGCCAGCAGCTCAGACAGATACCATAGCAATCAGCCCCAGCATTTT | CASSSDRYHSNQPQHF
TRBJ1-2 | TRBV14 | - | - | TGTGCCAGCAGCCAAGTGAGGGCGTATGGCTACACCTTC | CASSQVRAYGYTF
TRBJ2-3 | TRBV2 | - | - | TGTGCCAGCAGTGACACGGACGTTCCAGATACGCAGTATTTT | CASSDTDVPDTQYF
TRBJ2-5 | TRBV5-1 | - | - | TGCGCCAGCAGCTTGGGACAGGAGGGAGAGACCCAGTACTTC | CASSLGQEGETQYF
TRBJ2-7 | TRBV20-1 | TRBD2 | many | TGCAGTGCTAGATACCTCCGGACTAGCGGGGCCTACGAGCAGTACTTC | CSARYLRTSGAYEQYF